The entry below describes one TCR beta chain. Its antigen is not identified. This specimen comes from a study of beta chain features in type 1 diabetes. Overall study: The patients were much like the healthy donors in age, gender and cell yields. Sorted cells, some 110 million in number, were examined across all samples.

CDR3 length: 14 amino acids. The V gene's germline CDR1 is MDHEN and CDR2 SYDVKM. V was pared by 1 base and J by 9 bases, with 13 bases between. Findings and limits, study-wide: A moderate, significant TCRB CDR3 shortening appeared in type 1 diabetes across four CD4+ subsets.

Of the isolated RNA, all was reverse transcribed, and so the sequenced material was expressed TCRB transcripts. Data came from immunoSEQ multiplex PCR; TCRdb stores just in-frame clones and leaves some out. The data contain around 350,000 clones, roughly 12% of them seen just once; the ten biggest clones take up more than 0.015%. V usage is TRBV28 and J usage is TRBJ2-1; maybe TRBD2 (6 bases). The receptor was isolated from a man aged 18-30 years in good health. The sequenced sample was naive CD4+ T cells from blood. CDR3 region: CASSLSSAQGEQFF. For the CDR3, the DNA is TGTGCCAGCAGTTTATCTAGCGCCCAGGGTGAGCAGTTCTTC. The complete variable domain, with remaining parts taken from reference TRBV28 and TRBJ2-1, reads DVKVTQSSRYLVKRTGEKVFLECVQDMDHENMFWYRQDPGLGLRLIYFSYDVKMKEKGDIPEGYSVSREKKERFSLILESASTNQTSMYLCASSLSSAQGEQFFGPGTRLTVL.